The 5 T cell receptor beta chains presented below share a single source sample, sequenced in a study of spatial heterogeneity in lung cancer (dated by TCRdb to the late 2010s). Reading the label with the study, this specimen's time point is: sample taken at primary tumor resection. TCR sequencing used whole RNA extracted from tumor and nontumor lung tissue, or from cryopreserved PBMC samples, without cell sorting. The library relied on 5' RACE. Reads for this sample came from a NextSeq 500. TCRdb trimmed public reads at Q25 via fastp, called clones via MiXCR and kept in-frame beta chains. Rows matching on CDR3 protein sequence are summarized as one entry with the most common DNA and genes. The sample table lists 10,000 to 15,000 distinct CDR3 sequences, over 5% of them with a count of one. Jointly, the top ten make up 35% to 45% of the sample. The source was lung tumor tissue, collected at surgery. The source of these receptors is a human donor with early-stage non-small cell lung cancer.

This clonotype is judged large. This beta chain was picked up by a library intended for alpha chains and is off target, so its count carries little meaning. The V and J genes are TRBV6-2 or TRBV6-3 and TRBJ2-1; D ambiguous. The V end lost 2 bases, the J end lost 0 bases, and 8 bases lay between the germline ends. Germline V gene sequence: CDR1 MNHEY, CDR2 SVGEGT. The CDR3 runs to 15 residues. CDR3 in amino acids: CASSYVHSSYNEQFF. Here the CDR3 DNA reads TGTGCCAGCAGTTACGTCCATAGCTCCTACAATGAGCAGTTCTTC.

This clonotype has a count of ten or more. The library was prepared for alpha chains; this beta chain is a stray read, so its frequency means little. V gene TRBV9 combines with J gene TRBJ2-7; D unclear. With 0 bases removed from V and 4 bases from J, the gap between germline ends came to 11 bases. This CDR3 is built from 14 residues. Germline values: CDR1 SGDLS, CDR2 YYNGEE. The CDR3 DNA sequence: TGTGCCAGCAGCGTAGGGGCGGAACTTTACGAGCAGTACTTC. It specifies CASSVGAELYEQYF.

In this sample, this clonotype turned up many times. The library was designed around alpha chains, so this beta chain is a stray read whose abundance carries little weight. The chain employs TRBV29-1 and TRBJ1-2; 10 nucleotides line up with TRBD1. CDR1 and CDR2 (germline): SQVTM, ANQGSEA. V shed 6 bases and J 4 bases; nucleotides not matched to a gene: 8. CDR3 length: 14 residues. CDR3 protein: CSVDRGRGSYGYTF. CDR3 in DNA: TGCAGCGTCGACAGGGGGCGCGGTAGCTATGGCTACACCTTC.

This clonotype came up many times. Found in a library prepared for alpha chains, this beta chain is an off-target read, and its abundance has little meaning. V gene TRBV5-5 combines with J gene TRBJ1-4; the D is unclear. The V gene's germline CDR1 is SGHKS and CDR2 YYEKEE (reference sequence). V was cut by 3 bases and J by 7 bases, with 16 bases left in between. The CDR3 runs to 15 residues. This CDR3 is CASSSTGRAGEKLFF. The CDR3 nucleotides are TGTGCCAGCAGCTCGACGGGGAGAGCGGGTGAAAAACTGTTTTTT.

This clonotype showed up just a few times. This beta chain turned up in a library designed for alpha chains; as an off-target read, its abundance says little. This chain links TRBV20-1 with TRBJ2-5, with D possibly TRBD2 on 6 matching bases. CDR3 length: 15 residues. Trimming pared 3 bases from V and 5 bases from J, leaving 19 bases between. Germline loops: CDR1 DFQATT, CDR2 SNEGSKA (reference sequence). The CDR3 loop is CSARVSGTPRETQYF. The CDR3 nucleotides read TGCAGTGCTAGGGTTAGCGGAACCCCTCGGGAGACCCAGTACTTC.